The 17 T cell receptor beta chains listed next were all sequenced from one sample in a study of neurological immune-mediated disorders. Each CDR3 protein is one row after TCRdb ran MiXCR on the 5' RACE reads. The data show approximately 52,000 distinct CDR3 sequences, approximately 3.5% seen once. Source material: PBMCs. All receptors come from a man in his forties or fifties with multiple sclerosis.

This clonotype has ten or more counts. J is TRBJ1-2 and V is TRBV5-5; D gene uncertain. This CDR3 has 15 amino acids. Germline CDR1 and CDR2: SGHKS and YYEKEE (reference sequence). V lost 1 base, J lost 5 bases, and 15 bases lay in between. The CDR3 here is CASSLMGESEYGYTF. The DNA for the CDR3 is TGTGCCAGCAGCTTGATGGGAGAGTCGGAATATGGCTACACCTTC.

This clonotype came up many times. The CDR3, as DNA: TGTGCCAGCAGTTTGCGTGGGACAGGATCCTTTCGAGAGCAGTACTTC. This codes for CASSLRGTGSFREQYF. The genes are TRBV28 and TRBJ2-7, with 8 bases identical to TRBD1. Germline V gene sequence: CDR1 MDHEN, CDR2 SYDVKM. The V gene end was trimmed by 3 bases and the J gene end by 7 bases; junction bases not matched to a gene: 14. This CDR3 region has 16 residues.

This clonotype was found many times. At one boundary the junction diverges from the germline segment, which might be a read error. The V gene is TRBV12-3 or TRBV12-4, the J gene TRBJ1-5, with D uncertain. The CDR3 length is 13 residues. The chain's CDR3 is CASSFTSNQPQNF. CDR3 coding DNA: TGTGCCAGCAGTTTTACGAGCAATCAGCCCCAGAATTTT.

This clonotype was counted many times. The J gene is TRBJ2-5, the V gene TRBV11-2, with unresolved D. Deletions cut 5 bases from V and 5 bases from J, with 24 bases between. CDR3 length equals 17 residues. The germline gives CDR1 SGHAT, CDR2 FQNNGV. In nucleotides, the CDR3 is TGTGCCAGCAGCCCAGGTCTTACAGCCAACATGGGGGAGACCCAGTACTTC. Amino acids: CASSPGLTANMGETQYF.

The sample holds many counts of this clonotype. The chain links TRBV3-1 to TRBJ2-7; D remains ambiguous. Per germline, CDR1 LGHDT and CDR2 YNNKEL (reference sequence). The CDR3 length is 14 residues. V lost 2 bases and J 1 base, leaving 9 bases between the germline ends. Written as DNA, the CDR3 is TGTGCCAGCAGCCAACCCGGCAAATCCTACGAGCAGTACTTC. Amino acid sequence: CASSQPGKSYEQYF.

In its sample, this clonotype was seen a few times. The chain links TRBV7-9 to TRBJ2-7; D is possibly TRBD1 (5 bases). The germline V gene encodes CDR1 SEHNR and CDR2 FQNEAQ (reference sequence). The CDR3 runs 14 residues. V was clipped by 1 base and J by 4 bases, with 11 bases between them. The CDR3, as DNA: TGTGCCAGCAGCTTAGGGGAAAGGGGATACGAGCAGTACTTC. Its protein is CASSLGERGYEQYF. Full variable domain (outside the CDR3, taken from reference TRBV7-9 and TRBJ2-7): DTGVSQNPRHKITKRGQNVTFRCDPISEHNRLYWYRQTLGQGPEFLTYFQNEAQLEKSRLLSDRFSAERPKGSFSTLEIQRTEQGDSAMYLCASSLGERGYEQYFGPGTRLTVT.

This clonotype was picked up many times. The chain has TRBV3-1 and TRBJ1-1; the D is unclear. There are 13 residues in the CDR3. With 4 bases removed from V and 1 base from J, the gap between germline ends came to 7 bases. Looked up from germline, CDR1 is LGHDT and CDR2 is YNNKEL (reference sequence). CDR3 loop: CASSPLRNTEAFF. CDR3 nucleotides: TGTGCCAGCAGCCCTTTACGGAACACTGAAGCTTTCTTT.

This chain connects TRBV29-1 to TRBJ2-7, with a tentative D call TRBD1 (6 bases). With 4 bases removed from V and 3 bases from J, the gap between germline ends came to 16 bases. This CDR3 region has 14 residues. CDR1 is SQVTM, CDR2 ANQGSEA, per germline. The chain's CDR3 is CSVGPSGHLYEQYF. For the CDR3, the DNA is TGCAGCGTTGGACCTTCGGGACATCTCTACGAGCAGTACTTC.

This clonotype was seen ten or more times. This sequence joins TRBV3-1 and TRBJ2-7; no reliable D call. Germline lookup yields CDR1 LGHDT and CDR2 YNNKEL (reference sequence). This CDR3 has 13 amino acids. V lost 3 bases and J lost 4, with 10 bases in between. Here the CDR3 DNA reads TGTGCCAGCAGCCAGGCCGGAGTTTACGAGCAGTACTTC. It codes for CASSQAGVYEQYF.

This clonotype was found many times. Compared with germline, one end of the junction differs, possibly owing to a read error. The V call is TRBV7-6, the J call TRBJ1-6; 7 nucleotides line up with TRBD1. In germline, CDR1 is SGHVS, CDR2 FNYEAQ. The CDR3 has 17 residues. The CDR3 DNA reads TGTGCCAGCAGCTTAGATATATCGACAGGGCCTAATTCACCCCTCAACTTT. Protein sequence: CASSLDISTGPNSPLNF.

This clonotype has just a few counts. One junction end does not reproduce the germline sequence, and a read error may be involved. This rearrangement joins TRBV12-3 or TRBV12-4 to TRBJ1-2, with D hard to call. The CDR3 is 13 residues long. The CDR3, as DNA: TGTGCCAGCAGCTTAGGAAAGAACTATGGCTACACCTTC. Protein sequence: CASSLGKNYGYTF.

This clonotype was picked up a small number of times. Here the CDR3 omits its conserved ending phenylalanine or tryptophan, so a read error is the likely source. V and J are TRBV6-6 and TRBJ1-2; 7 bases line up with TRBD1. CDR1 is MNHNY and CDR2 is SVGAGI in the germline V gene (reference sequence). Trimming cost V 6 bases and J 8 bases; bases outside gene matches: 15. This CDR3 spans 15 amino acids. The CDR3 region is CASSPPAGGADGYTN. The DNA for the CDR3 is TGTGCCAGCAGCCCTCCAGCAGGGGGGGCGGACGGCTACACCAAC.

This clonotype has a count of ten or more. The chain recombines TRBV29-1 with TRBJ1-2; D is undetermined. This CDR3 region has 13 residues. Germline loops: CDR1 SQVTM, CDR2 ANQGSEA. V lost 6 bases and J lost 8, with 19 bases in between. DNA for the CDR3: TGCAGCGTGACGGGGTGGACCGCGGGGGGCTACACCTTC. Translation gives CSVTGWTAGGYTF.

This clonotype was seen many times. This chain connects TRBV4-1 to TRBJ1-4; 11 bases are shared with TRBD1. Germline CDR1 MGHRA, CDR2 YSYEKL. The ends lost 2 bases at V and 6 bases at J; junction bases unmatched: 11. The CDR3 loop spans 18 amino acids. The CDR3 here is CASSQPGALDRGHEKLFF. DNA of the CDR3: TGCGCCAGCAGCCAACCTGGGGCTCTGGACAGGGGGCATGAAAAACTGTTTTTT.

At least ten counts were recorded for this clonotype. J is TRBJ2-1 and V is TRBV20-1, with 9 bases identical to TRBD2. The germline CDR1 and CDR2 sequences are DFQATT and SNEGSKA (reference sequence). CDR3 size: 16 residues. The ends lost 1 base at V and 8 bases at J; junction bases unmatched: 12. Written as DNA, the CDR3 is TGCAGTGCTAGAGGATGGGGCGGGGGGGCTAGGGATGAGCAGTTCTTC. Its protein is CSARGWGGGARDEQFF.

To note about this clonotype: As the CDR3 is not closed by the conserved phenylalanine or tryptophan, this likely results from a read error. CDR3 loop: CSVVRGLNEQFN. DNA of the CDR3: TGCAGCGTTGTGAGGGGGCTGAATGAGCAGTTCAAC. This rearrangement joins TRBV29-1 to TRBJ2-1; 7 nucleotides match TRBD1. V was clipped by 4 bases and J by 7 bases; unmatched bases: 4. The V gene's germline CDR1 is SQVTM and CDR2 ANQGSEA. The CDR3 loop spans 12 amino acids.

In this sample, this clonotype turned up many times. The rearrangement links TRBV20-1 to TRBJ2-7; 8 bases fit TRBD1. The V and J ends lost 5 bases and 2 bases, in that order; junction bases with no gene match: 2. Germline-derived CDR1 and CDR2 are DFQATT and SNEGSKA (reference sequence). The CDR3 consists of 12 residues. CDR3 coding DNA: TGCAGTGCTTGGACAGGGACCTACGAGCAGTACTTC. The encoded protein is CSAWTGTYEQYF.